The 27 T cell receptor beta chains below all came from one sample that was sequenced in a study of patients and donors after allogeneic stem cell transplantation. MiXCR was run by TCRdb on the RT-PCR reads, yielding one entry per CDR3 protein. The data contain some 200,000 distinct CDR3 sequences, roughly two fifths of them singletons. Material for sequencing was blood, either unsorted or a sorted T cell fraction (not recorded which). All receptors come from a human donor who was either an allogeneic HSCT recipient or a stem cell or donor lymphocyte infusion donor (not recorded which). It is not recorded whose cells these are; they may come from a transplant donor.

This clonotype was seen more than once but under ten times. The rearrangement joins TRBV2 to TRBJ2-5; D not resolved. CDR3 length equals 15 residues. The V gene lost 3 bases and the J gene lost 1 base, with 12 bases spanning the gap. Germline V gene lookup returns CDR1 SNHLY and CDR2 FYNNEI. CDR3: CASSDLGTVQETQYF. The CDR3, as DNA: TGTGCCAGCAGTGACCTCGGTACCGTCCAAGAGACCCAGTACTTC.

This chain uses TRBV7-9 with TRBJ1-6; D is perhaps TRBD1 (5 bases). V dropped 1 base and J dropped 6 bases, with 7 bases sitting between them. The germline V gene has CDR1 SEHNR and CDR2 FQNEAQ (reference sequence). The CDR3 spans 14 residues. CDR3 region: CASSLGQINSPLHF. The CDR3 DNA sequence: TGTGCCAGCAGCTTAGGACAGATTAATTCACCCCTCCACTTT.

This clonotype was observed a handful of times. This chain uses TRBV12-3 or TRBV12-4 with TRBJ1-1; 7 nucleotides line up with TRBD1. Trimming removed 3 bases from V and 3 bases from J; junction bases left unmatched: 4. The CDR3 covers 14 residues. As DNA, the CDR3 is TGTGCCAGCAGTTTTGCAGGGGGGGACACTGAAGCTTTCTTT. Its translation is CASSFAGGDTEAFF.

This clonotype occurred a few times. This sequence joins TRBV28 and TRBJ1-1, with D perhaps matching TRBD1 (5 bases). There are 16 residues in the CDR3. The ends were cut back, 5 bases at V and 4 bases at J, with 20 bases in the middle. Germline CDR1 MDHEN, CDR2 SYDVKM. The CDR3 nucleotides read TGTGCCAGCAGTCCCATAAGGGGACTAGGGATCACTGAAGCTTTCTTT. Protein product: CASSPIRGLGITEAFF.

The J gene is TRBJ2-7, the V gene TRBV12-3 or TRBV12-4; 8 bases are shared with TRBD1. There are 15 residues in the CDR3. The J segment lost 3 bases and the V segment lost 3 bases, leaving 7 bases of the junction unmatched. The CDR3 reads CASSFAPDRVYEQYF. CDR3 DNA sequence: TGTGCCAGCAGTTTTGCCCCGGACAGGGTCTACGAGCAGTACTTC.

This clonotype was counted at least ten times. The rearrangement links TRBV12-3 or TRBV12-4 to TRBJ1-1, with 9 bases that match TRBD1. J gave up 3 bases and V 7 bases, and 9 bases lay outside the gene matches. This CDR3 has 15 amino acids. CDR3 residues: CASIWGQGLDTEAFF. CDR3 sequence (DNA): TGTGCCAGCATTTGGGGACAGGGATTGGACACTGAAGCTTTCTTT.

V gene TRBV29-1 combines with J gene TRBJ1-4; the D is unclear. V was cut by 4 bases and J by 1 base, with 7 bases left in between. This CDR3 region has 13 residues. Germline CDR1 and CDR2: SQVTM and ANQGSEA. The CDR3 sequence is CSVGKGTNEKLFF. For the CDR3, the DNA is TGCAGCGTTGGAAAGGGAACTAATGAAAAACTGTTTTTT.

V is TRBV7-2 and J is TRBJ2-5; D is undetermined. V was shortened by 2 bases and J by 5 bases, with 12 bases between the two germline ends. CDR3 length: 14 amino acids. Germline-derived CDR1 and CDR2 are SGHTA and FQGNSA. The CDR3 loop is CASSLRLVSETQYF. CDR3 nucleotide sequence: TGTGCCAGCAGCTTACGTCTAGTGTCGGAGACCCAGTACTTC.

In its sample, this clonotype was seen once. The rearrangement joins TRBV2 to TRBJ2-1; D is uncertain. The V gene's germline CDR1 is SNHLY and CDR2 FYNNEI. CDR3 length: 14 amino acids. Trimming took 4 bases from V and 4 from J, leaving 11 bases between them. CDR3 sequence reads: CASSGVLSYNEQFF. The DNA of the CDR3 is TGTGCCAGCAGTGGGGTTCTGTCGTACAATGAGCAGTTCTTC.

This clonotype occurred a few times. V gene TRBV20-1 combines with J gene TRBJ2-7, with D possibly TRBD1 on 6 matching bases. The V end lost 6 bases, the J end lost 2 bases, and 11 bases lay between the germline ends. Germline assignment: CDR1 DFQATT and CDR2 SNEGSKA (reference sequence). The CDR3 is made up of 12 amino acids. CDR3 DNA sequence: TGCAGTGCGGGCCGGGACACCTACGAGCAGTACTTC. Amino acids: CSAGRDTYEQYF.

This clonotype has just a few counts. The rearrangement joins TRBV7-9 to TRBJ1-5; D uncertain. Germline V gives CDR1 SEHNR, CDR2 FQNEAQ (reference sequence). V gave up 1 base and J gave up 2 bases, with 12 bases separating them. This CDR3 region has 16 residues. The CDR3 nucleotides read TGTGCCAGCAGCTTAGGCACCGGCTGGGGCAATCAGCCCCAGCATTTT. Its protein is CASSLGTGWGNQPQHF.

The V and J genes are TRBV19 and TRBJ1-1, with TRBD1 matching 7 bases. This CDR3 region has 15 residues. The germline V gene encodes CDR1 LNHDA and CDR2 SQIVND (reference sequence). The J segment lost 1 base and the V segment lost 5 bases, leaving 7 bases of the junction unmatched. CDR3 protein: CASSEAGTANTEAFF. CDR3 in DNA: TGTGCCAGTAGTGAAGCCGGGACAGCGAACACTGAAGCTTTCTTT.

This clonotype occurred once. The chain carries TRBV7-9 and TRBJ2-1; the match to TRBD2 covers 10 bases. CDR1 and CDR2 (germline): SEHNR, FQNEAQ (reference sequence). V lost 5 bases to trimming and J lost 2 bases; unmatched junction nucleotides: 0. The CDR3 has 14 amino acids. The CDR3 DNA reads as TGTGCCAGCAGCACTAGCGGGACCTACAATGAGCAGTTCTTC. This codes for CASSTSGTYNEQFF.

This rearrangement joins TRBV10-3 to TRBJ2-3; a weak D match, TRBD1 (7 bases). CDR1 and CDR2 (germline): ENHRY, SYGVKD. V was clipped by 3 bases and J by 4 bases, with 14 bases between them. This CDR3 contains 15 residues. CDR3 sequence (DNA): TGTGCCATCAGTGATGGCGGAGGGGGCGCAGATACGCAGTATTTT. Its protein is CAISDGGGGADTQYF.

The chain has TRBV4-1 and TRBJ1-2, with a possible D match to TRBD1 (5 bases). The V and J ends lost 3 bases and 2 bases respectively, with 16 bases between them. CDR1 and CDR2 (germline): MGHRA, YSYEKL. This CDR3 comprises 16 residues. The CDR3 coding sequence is TGCGCCAGCAGCCAGGGAAAGGGGAGGGCCAACTATGGCTACACCTTC. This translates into CASSQGKGRANYGYTF.

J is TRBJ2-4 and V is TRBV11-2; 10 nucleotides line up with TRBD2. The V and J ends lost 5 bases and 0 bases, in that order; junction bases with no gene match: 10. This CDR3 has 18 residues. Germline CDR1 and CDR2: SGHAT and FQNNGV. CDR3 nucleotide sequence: TGTGCCAGCAGCCCACCTTCCCGACTAGCGGGAGCCAAAAACATTCAGTACTTC. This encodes CASSPPSRLAGAKNIQYF.

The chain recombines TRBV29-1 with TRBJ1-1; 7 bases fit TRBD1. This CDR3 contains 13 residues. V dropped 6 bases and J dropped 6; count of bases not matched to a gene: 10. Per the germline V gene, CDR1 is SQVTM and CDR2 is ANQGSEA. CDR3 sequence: CSVQRGGRAEAFF. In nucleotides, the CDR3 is TGCAGCGTCCAAAGAGGGGGCCGCGCTGAAGCTTTCTTT.

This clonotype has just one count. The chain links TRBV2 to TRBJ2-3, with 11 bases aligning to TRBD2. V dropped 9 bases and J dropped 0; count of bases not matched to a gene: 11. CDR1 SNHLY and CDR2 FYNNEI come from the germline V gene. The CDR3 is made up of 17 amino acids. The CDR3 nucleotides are TGTGCCAGATCTACTAGCGGGAGATCCTATAGCACAGATACGCAGTATTTT. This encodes CARSTSGRSYSTDTQYF.

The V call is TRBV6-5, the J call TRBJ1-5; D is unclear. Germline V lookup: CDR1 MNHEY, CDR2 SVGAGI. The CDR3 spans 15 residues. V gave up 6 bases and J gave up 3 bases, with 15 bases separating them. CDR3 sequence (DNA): TGTGCCAGCAGGGTGGCAGCCTCTGACAATCAGCCCCAGCATTTT. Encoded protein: CASRVAASDNQPQHF.

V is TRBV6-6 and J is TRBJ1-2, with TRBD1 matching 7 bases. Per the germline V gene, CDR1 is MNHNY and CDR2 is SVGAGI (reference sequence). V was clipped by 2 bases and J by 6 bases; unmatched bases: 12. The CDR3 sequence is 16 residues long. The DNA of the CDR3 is TGTGCCAGCAGTTACCCCCAAGGACAGGAAATAGATGGCTACACCTTC. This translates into CASSYPQGQEIDGYTF.

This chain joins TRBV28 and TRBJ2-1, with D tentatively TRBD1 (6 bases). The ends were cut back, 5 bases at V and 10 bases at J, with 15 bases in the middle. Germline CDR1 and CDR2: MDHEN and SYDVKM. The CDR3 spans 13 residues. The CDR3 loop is CASSPRGRYEQFF. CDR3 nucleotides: TGTGCCAGCAGTCCGAGGGGGAGATACGAGCAGTTCTTC.

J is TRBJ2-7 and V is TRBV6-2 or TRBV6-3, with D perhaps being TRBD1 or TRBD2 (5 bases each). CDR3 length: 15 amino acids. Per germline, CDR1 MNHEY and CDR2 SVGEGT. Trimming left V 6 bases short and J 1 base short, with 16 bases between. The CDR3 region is CASRPHRDGSYEQYF. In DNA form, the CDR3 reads TGTGCCAGCAGGCCTCACCGGGACGGATCCTACGAGCAGTACTTC.

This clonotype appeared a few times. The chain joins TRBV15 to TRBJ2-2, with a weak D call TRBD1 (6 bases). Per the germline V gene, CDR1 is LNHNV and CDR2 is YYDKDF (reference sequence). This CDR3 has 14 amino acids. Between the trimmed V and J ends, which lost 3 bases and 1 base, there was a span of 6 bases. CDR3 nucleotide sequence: TGTGCCACCAGCAGGACAGGGAACACCGGGGAGCTGTTTTTT. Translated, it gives CATSRTGNTGELFF.

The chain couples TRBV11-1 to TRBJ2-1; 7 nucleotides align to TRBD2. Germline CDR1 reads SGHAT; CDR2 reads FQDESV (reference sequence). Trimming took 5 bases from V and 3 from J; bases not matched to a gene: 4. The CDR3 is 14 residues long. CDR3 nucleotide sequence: TGTGCCAGCAGCCGGACTAGGGGCTACAATGAGCAGTTCTTC. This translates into CASSRTRGYNEQFF.

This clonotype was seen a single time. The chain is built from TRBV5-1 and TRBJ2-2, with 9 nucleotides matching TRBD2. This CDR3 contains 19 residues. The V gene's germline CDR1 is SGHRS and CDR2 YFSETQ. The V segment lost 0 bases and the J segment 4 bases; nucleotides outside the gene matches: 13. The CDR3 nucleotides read TGCGCCAGCAGCTTGGTGGGGACTAGCAGTGGAGGGTCCACCGGGGAGCTGTTTTTT. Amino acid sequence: CASSLVGTSSGGSTGELFF.

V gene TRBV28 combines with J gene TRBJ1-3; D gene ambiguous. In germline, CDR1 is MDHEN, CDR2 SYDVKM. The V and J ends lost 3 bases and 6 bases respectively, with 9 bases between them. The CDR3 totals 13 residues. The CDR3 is CASSLSRENTIYF. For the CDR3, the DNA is TGTGCCAGCAGTTTGTCGAGGGAAAACACCATATATTTT.

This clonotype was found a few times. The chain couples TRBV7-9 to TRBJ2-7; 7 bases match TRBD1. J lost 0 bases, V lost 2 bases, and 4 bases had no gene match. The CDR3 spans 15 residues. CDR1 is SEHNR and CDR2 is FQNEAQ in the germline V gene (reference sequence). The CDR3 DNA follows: TGTGCCAGCAGCTTACTTAGGGACAGCTCCTACGAGCAGTACTTC. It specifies CASSLLRDSSYEQYF.